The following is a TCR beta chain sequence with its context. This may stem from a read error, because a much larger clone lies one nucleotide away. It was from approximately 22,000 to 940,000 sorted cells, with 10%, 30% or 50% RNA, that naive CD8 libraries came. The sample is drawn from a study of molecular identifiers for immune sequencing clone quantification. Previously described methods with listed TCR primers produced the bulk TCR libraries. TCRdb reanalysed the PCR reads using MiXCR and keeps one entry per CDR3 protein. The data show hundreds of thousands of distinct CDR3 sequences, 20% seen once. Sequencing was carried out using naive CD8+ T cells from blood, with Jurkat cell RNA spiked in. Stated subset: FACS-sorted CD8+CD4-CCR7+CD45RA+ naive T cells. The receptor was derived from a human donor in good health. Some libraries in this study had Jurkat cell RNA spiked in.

The CDR3 region has the DNA TGCAGTGCTCTTCAATGGACGTCGGCGGGCACGGACACAGATACGCAGTGTTTT. It encodes CSALQWTSAGTDTDTQCF. The rearrangement joins TRBV20-1 to TRBJ2-3; D is tentatively TRBD1 or TRBD2 (5 bases each). The CDR3 sequence is 18 residues long. Per the germline V gene, CDR1 is DFQATT and CDR2 is SNEGSKA (reference sequence).